What follows describes a single TCR beta chain. The specificity of this receptor is unknown. This record belongs to a study of monozygotic twins with inflammatory bowel disease (dated by TCRdb to the late 2010s). Background on the whole study: The full study comprised some 30 monozygotic twin pairs: nine German pairs (four IBD-concordant, five IBD-discordant) and 19 IBD-discordant Danish pairs. Disease-associated traits were sought mainly through comparisons between IBD patients and their genetically identical healthy co-twins within discordant pairs. Each individual had, on average, about 151 000 unique TCRalpha sequences and 181 000 unique TCRbeta sequences available for analysis. Results the study describes overall, beyond this receptor: Background noise and inter-individual variability may have been introduced into the repertoires by the differing immunosuppressive treatments among patients. Measured by the inverse Simpson index, TCRbeta repertoire diversity was lower in IBD patients than in their healthy co-twins. The results gave no support for a single strong signal or clonotype linked to IBD. Concordant and discordant twins showed no difference in repertoire similarity, possibly because of limited statistical power. Compared with healthy twins, IBD patients had fewer clonotypes in common with other individuals, a difference most pronounced in patients showing signs of disease activity. Different T cell subtypes could not be distinguished in the analysis.

An approximately 2.5 ml peripheral blood sample was drawn into PAXgene tubes per donor and stored at -80°C. Without T cell sorting, total RNA was isolated from whole blood using the PAXgene blood miRNA kit on an automated QIAcube. Deep TCRalpha and TCRbeta repertoire profiling with unique molecular barcoding was performed on peripheral blood of monozygotic twin pairs concordant or discordant for inflammatory bowel disease. For every twin pair, smoking habits were documented, and each individual was categorised as a current, former or never smoker. CDR3 length: 15 amino acids, cysteine to phenylalanine. Only the protein is available. Per the germline V gene, KGHSH is the CDR1 and LQKENI is the CDR2. Receptors were amplified or captured by 5' RACE. The input for every TCR library was around 3,600 ng of total RNA. cDNA was synthesized with SMARTScribe reverse transcriptase in eight separate reactions per sample. During cDNA synthesis, template switching was used to introduce unique molecular identifiers that contained a 6-nucleotide sample barcode. Two nested PCRs of roughly 16 and 10 cycles amplified the TCRalpha and TCRbeta cDNA, and bead purification followed each PCR. Before amplification, the cDNA was treated with uracil DNA-glycosylase and purified using the QIAquick PCR purification kit. The second PCR added Illumina TruSeq-compatible adapters along with sample-specific barcodes. TapeStation and Qubit were used to check library quality and concentration, and 5 to 5.5 ng of each library was pooled. Sequencing of pooled libraries was carried out on an Illumina HiSeq2500 single-index Rapid Run using 2 x 100 bp reads and custom sequencing primers. Per the source publication's procedure: MiGEC version 1.2.6 was used for UMI-based consensus assembly to correct PCR and sequencing errors. MiXCR version 2.1.1 was used to carry out V(D)J alignment, clonotype assembly and CDR3 extraction. Normalisation of gene usage, clonotype sharing and MAIT/NKT TCR abundance was achieved by analysing the top 1000, 10 000 and 20 000 clonotypes per sample. After downsampling to 27 000 UMIs, diversity was calculated as the inverse Simpson index using the vegan R package. Paired Mann-Whitney U tests were applied to discordant twin pairs, and Benjamini-Hochberg correction was used for multiple testing. TCRdb reprocessed the reads, so every CDR3 protein sequence counts as one entry and DNA is not shown. It is TCRdb's table, rather than the study itself, that gives the V and J calls and clone size. The sample table gives some 200,000 distinct CDR3 sequences. The top ten clonotypes cover around 7.7% of the sample.

Recombination linked TRBV18 to TRBJ2-1; TCRdb proposes TRBD1, but this gene call is untestable without DNA. This TCR came from a human donor with ulcerative colitis or Crohn's disease, or a healthy co-twin of an affected twin (not recorded which). Sequenced: blood. The CDR3 protein: CASSPPDRGRGEQFF.